This TCR beta chain was retrieved from a study of tumor-infiltrating lymphocytes in glioblastoma multiforme. The CDR3 has 14 residues. V was shortened by 3 bases and J by 10 bases, with 21 bases between the two germline ends. Germline V gene sequence: CDR1 SQVTM, CDR2 ANQGSEA. As to this clonotype: Its antigen is not identified.

Multiple V-beta primers and a C-beta primer amplified TCRB from RNA. MiXCR, run by TCRdb on the multiplex PCR reads, gives a single entry per CDR3 protein. Among fewer than 40,000 distinct CDR3 sequences listed, around 55% were seen once. Regarding the study as a whole: The TCR and somatic mutation analysis included just one glioblastoma patient.

This chain connects TRBV29-1 to TRBJ1-1; D is perhaps TRBD1 (5 bases). The sample comprised brain tumor tissue. This clonotype originated in a male donor with glioblastoma. The CDR3 region is CSVDGQQAGKVAFF. The CDR3 DNA follows: TGCAGCGTTGACGGTCAGCAGGCAGGGAAGGTAGCTTTCTTT.